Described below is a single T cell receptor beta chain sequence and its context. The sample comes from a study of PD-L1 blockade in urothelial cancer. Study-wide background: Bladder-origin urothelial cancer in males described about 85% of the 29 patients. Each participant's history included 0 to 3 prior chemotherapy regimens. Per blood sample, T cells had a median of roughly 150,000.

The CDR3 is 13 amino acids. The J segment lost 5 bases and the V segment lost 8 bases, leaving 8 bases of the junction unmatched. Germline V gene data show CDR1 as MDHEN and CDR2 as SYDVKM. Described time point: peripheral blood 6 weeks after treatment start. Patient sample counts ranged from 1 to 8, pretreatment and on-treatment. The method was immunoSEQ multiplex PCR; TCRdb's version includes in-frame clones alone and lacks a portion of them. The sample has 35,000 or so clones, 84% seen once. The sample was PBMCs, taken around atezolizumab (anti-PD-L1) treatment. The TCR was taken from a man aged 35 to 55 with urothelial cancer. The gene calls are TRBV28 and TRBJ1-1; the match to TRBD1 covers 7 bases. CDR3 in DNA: TGTGCCAGCCTTTTGGGACAGAGGACTGAAGCTTTCTTT. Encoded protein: CASLLGQRTEAFF.